This T cell receptor beta chain was identified during a study of cytomegalovirus exposure and HLA in healthy donors. Study context: A subsequent analysis stated that the 120 or so validation repertoires were run on the same platform as the 550 to 750 first-cohort repertoires.

In its sample, this clone was seen a few times. The target antigen is unknown. Findings of the study overall: In vitro data verified a few CMV-associated chains as specific for CMV antigens. In a later analysis, first-cohort TCR clusters were found to tend to co-occur in the approximately 120 validation repertoires.

Sequencing used immunoSEQ multiplex PCR; TCRdb keeps in-frame clones, though not all of them. The sample has approximately 120,000 clones, about 88% seen once; the top ten hold 2% to 2.5%. The V gene lost 2 bases and the J gene lost 7 bases, with 14 bases spanning the gap. This CDR3 is built from 14 residues. Germline V gives CDR1 SGHAT, CDR2 FQNNGV. The sample taken for sequencing was PBMCs. The chain uses TRBV11-2 and TRBJ1-2; no reliable D call. The receptor's source is a woman under 30 in good health and CMV-seronegative. The CDR3 sequence is CASSLRSSDFGYTF. DNA of the CDR3: TGTGCCAGCAGCTTAAGGAGCAGCGACTTTGGCTACACCTTC. The whole variable domain, filled in from reference TRBV11-2 and TRBJ1-2, reads EAGVAQSPRYKIIEKRQSVAFWCNPISGHATLYWYQQILGQGPKLLIQFQNNGVVDDSQLPKDRFSAERLKGVDSTLKIQPAKLEDSAVYLCASSLRSSDFGYTFGSGTRLTVV.